The following is a T cell receptor beta chain sequence with its context. Its cognate antigen is unknown. The source of the sample is a study of OX40 agonist ivuxolimab in advanced cancers. As for the study in general: The patients got ivuxolimab, which is an agonistic anti-OX40 (CD134) antibody. At under 85% male, the cohort had a mean age of around 56 years, ranging from roughly 20 to 79. Study conclusions and caveats: CD4+ and CD8+ blood T cells expanded clonally by week 6 at 0.1 to 3.0 mg/kg. Compared with others, partial responders at 0.1-3.0 mg/kg displayed clonal expansion among the lowest.

V was pared by 8 bases and J by 2 bases, with 15 bases between. The CDR3 is made up of 13 amino acids. Germline V lookup: CDR1 SQVTM, CDR2 ANQGSEA. Generated by immunoSEQ multiplex PCR, the TCRdb table keeps only in-frame clones and is missing some. The data hold tens of thousands of clones, with about 86% observed a single time. This receptor was taken from an adult with an advanced solid tumor such as melanoma, head and neck, liver or kidney cancer. Specimen: CD4+ or CD8+ T cells sorted from blood, collected in a trial of the OX40 agonist ivuxolimab. The chain joins TRBV29-1 to TRBJ1-1; D is unclear. As DNA, the CDR3 is TGCAGCCATTCTCGGGAAATCAACACTGAAGCTTTCTTT. Its protein is CSHSREINTEAFF. Full variable domain (outside the CDR3, taken from reference TRBV29-1 and TRBJ1-1): SAVISQKPSRDICQRGTSLTIQCQVDSQVTMMFWYRQQPGQSLTLIATANQGSEATYESGFVIDKFPISRPNLTFSTLTVSNMSPEDSSIYLCSHSREINTEAFFGQGTRLTVV.